These T cell receptor beta chains were read from a single sample in a study of blood T cell repertoires in COVID-19. Using immunoSEQ multiplex PCR, the repertoire was profiled, and TCRdb retains in-frame clones only, with some absent. The sample holds 97,000 or so clones, roughly 85% seen once. Sequences were obtained from peripheral blood. Source of these receptors: a man aged 50 to 59 with active COVID-19. Each CDR3 is given with its conserved first and last residue. The D gene is left open where the match is weak. Expanded clones get a size class; other rows say once, few or many, or leave the size out.

13	.	TRBV12-5	TRBJ1-1	.	CATSRGGGTEAFF	TGTGCTACCTCGCGGGGGGGAGGTACTGAAGCTTTCTTT
13	.	TRBV7-2	TRBJ1-1	.	CASSSNGGTEAFF	TGTGCCAGCAGCTCTAACGGGGGGACTGAAGCTTTCTTT
14	.	TRBV7-2	TRBJ2-7	.	CASSLGAVLYEQYF	TGTGCCAGCAGCTTAGGGGCAGTACTGTACGAGCAGTACTTC
15	.	TRBV19	TRBJ2-7	TRBD1	CASSIAGTVENEQYF	TGTGCCAGTAGTATAGCGGGGACAGTGGAGAATGAGCAGTACTTC
15	.	TRBV6-5	TRBJ1-4	.	CASSYFGQGGEKLFF	.
12	once	TRBV6-2/TRBV6-3	TRBJ1-1	.	CASSYSAREAFF	TGTGCCAGCAGTTACTCGGCCCGTGAAGCTTTCTTT
15	.	TRBV7-2	TRBJ2-3	.	CASSSTGGRFDTQYF	TGTGCCAGCAGCTCTACGGGGGGCCGTTTCGATACGCAGTATTTT
14	.	TRBV11-2	TRBJ2-1	TRBD2	CASSAGLDHNEQFF	TGTGCCAGCAGCGCCGGACTAGACCACAATGAGCAGTTCTTC
15	.	TRBV3-1/TRBV3-2	TRBJ2-7	TRBD2	CASSQVAGGPYEQYF	TGTGCCAGCAGCCAGGTAGCGGGGGGTCCCTACGAGCAGTACTTC
16	once	TRBV18	TRBJ1-6	.	CASSDGLPSYNSPLHF	TGTGCCAGCTCGGACGGACTCCCCTCCTATAATTCACCCCTCCACTTT
18	.	TRBV4-2	TRBJ2-2	TRBD1	CASSQEVPARGPFGELFF	TGTGCCAGCAGCCAAGAGGTCCCCGCCAGGGGGCCCTTCGGGGAGCTGTTTTTT
13	.	TRBV6-2/TRBV6-3	TRBJ2-7	.	CASSWPSSYEQYF	TGTGCCAGCAGTTGGCCTAGCAGTTACGAGCAGTACTTC
15	.	TRBV6-6	TRBJ1-5	.	CATVGGGASNQPQHF	TGTGCCACCGTAGGGGGGGGCGCGAGCAATCAGCCCCAGCATTTT
14	.	TRBV6-5	TRBJ1-1	.	CASSYSGGGTEAFF	TGTGCCAGCAGTTACTCTGGGGGGGGGACTGAAGCTTTCTTT
16	.	TRBV20-1	TRBJ2-1	TRBD2	CSASSPQRGNYNEQFF	TGCAGTGCTAGTTCTCCCCAGCGGGGTAACTACAATGAGCAGTTCTTC
13	.	TRBV11-1	TRBJ1-2	.	CATSMAGNYGYTF	TGTGCCACCTCCATGGCGGGCAACTATGGCTACACCTTC
13	.	TRBV18	TRBJ2-5	.	CASSPGLQETQYF	TGTGCCAGCTCACCGGGGCTGCAAGAGACCCAGTACTTC
16	few	TRBV19	TRBJ1-5	.	CASSFPPPGGAQPQHF	TGTGCCAGTAGTTTTCCCCCCCCGGGTGGGGCTCAGCCCCAGCATTTT
17	.	TRBV5-6	TRBJ2-2	.	CASSLSGVVPDTGELFF	TGTGCCAGCAGCTTGAGCGGAGTGGTCCCCGACACCGGGGAGCTGTTTTTT
15	once	TRBV27	TRBJ2-5	.	CASSFAPPRGETQYF	TGTGCCAGCAGTTTCGCCCCTCCCAGGGGAGAGACCCAGTACTTC
15	once	TRBV7-9	TRBJ2-7	TRBD2	CASSVRTSGTYEQYF	TGTGCCAGCAGTGTGCGGACGAGCGGGACCTACGAGCAGTACTTC
14	.	TRBV6-5	TRBJ1-5	.	CASSTDRIDQPQHF	TGTGCCAGCAGTACCGACAGGATTGATCAGCCCCAGCATTTT
15	.	TRBV30	TRBJ1-4	.	CAWSVSGPLSEKLFF	TGTGCCTGGAGTGTCTCAGGGCCCCTGAGCGAAAAACTGTTTTTT
13	few	TRBV3-1/TRBV3-2	TRBJ2-7	.	CASSLASNYEQYF	TGTGCCAGCAGCCTGGCCTCGAACTACGAGCAGTACTTC
15	.	TRBV6-6	TRBJ2-7	TRBD1	CAISPFRQGLDEQYF	TGTGCCATCTCACCGTTTCGACAGGGGTTGGACGAGCAGTACTTC
15	once	TRBV6-5	TRBJ2-7	TRBD1	CASSTPGQGTDEQYF	TGTGCCAGCAGCACCCCCGGACAGGGTACGGACGAGCAGTACTTC
14	once	TRBV11-2	TRBJ2-2	.	CASSLSVSTGELFF	TGTGCCAGCAGCTTAAGCGTAAGCACCGGGGAGCTGTTTTTT
15	.	TRBV9	TRBJ2-7	.	CASTPGLTPTYEQYF	TGTGCCAGCACACCAGGACTGACCCCCACCTACGAGCAGTACTTC
16	once	TRBV5-8	TRBJ1-2	TRBD1	CASSSPGRQGYRGYTF	TGTGCCAGCAGCTCGCCCGGAAGACAGGGATATCGTGGCTACACCTTC
15	.	TRBV5-1	TRBJ2-3	TRBD2	CASSNSGGIGDTQYF	TGCGCCAGCAGCAACAGCGGGGGGATCGGAGATACGCAGTATTTT
16	.	TRBV5-6	TRBJ1-4	TRBD1	CASSFRGGASNEKLFF	TGTGCCAGCAGCTTTAGAGGGGGCGCGTCTAATGAAAAACTGTTTTTT
15	.	TRBV19	TRBJ2-3	.	CASSIGTVASDTQYF	TGTGCCAGTAGTATCGGGACTGTAGCTTCAGATACGCAGTATTTT
11	once	TRBV7-9	TRBJ2-7	TRBD1	CATRDSYEQYF	TGTGCCACCCGGGACAGCTACGAGCAGTACTTC
17	.	TRBV11-3	TRBJ2-5	TRBD2	CASSSRTSGGPQETQYF	TGTGCCAGCAGCTCTCGGACTAGCGGGGGTCCTCAAGAGACCCAGTACTTC
14	once	TRBV6-5	TRBJ2-1	.	CASSYRGGNNEQFF	TGTGCCAGCAGTTACAGGGGCGGGAACAATGAGCAGTTCTTC
14	.	TRBV2	TRBJ2-5	.	CASSEPTGRRPQYF	TGTGCCAGCAGTGAACCAACCGGGAGAAGGCCCCAGTACTTC
14	few	TRBV5-6	TRBJ2-5	.	CASSSPTGRETQYF	TGTGCCAGCAGCAGCCCTACAGGGCGAGAGACCCAGTACTTC
15	.	TRBV27	TRBJ2-1	TRBD1	CASSLGTGTYNEQFF	TGTGCCAGCAGTTTGGGGACAGGGACCTACAATGAGCAGTTCTTC
16	.	TRBV11-1	TRBJ2-3	.	CASSLGGPRRADTQYF	TGTGCCAGCAGCTTAGGAGGGCCTCGGAGGGCAGATACGCAGTATTTT
16	once	TRBV5-1	TRBJ2-3	TRBD2	CASSPQLAGGQGTQYF	TGCGCCAGCAGCCCTCAGCTAGCGGGGGGGCAAGGGACGCAGTATTTT
13	.	TRBV19	TRBJ1-1	TRBD1	CASTPDRHTEAFF	TGTGCCAGTACCCCGGACAGGCACACTGAAGCTTTCTTT
15	.	TRBV7-9	TRBJ2-5	.	CASSFGRKPEETQYF	TGTGCCAGCAGCTTTGGGAGGAAGCCGGAAGAGACCCAGTACTTC
16	.	TRBV18	TRBJ1-1	.	CASSPQRGLVNTEAFF	TGTGCCAGCTCACCTCAAAGGGGATTAGTCAACACTGAAGCTTTCTTT
15	.	TRBV7-9	TRBJ1-6	TRBD1	CASSLGDRGYSPLHF	TGTGCCAGCAGCTTAGGGGACAGGGGGTATTCACCCCTCCACTTT